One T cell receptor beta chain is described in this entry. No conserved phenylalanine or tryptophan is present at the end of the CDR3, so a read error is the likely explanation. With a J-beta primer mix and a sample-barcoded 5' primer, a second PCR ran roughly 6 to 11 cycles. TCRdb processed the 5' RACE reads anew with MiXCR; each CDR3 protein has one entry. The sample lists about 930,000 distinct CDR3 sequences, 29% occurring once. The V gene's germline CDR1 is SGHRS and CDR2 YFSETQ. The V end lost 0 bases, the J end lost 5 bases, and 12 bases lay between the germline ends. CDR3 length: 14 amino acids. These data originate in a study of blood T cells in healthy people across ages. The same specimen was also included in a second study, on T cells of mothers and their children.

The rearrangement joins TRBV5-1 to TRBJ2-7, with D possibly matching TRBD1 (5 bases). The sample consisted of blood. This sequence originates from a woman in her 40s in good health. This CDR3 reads CASSLAPGSNEQYI. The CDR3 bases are TGCGCCAGCAGCTTGGCTCCAGGGTCCAACGAGCAGTACATC.